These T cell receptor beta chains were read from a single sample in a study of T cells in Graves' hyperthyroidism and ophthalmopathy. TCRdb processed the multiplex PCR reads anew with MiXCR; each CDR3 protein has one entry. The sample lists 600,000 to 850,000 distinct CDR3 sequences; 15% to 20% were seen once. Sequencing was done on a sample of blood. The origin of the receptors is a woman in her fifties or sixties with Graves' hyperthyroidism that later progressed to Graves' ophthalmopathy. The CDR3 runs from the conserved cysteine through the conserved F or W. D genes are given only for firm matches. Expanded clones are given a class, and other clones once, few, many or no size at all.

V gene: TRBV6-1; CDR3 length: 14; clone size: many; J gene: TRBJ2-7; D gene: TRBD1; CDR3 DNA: TGTGCCAGCAGTACCGGGACAGGGGATTACGAGCAGTACTTC; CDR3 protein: CASSTGTGDYEQYF
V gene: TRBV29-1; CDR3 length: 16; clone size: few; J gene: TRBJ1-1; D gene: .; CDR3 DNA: TGCAGCGTTGAGAGTCTGGGTCTAATCTCGGGAACTGAAGCTTTCTTT; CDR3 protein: CSVESLGLISGTEAFF
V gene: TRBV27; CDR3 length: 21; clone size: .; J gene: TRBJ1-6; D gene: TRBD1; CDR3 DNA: TGTGCCAGCAGTTTCCGAGGACAGGGTATAAACACACGCATGGGTAATTCACCCCTCCACTTT; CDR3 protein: CASSFRGQGINTRMGNSPLHF
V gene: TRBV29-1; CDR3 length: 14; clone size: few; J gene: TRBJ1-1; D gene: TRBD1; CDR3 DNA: TGCAGCGGTTGGACAGGGGGGCCCCTAGATGAAGCTTTCTTT; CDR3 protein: CSGWTGGPLDEAFF
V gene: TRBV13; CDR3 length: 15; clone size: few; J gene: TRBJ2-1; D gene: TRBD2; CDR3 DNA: TGTGCCAGCAGCGGACAGGCAAGACTAGCGGGGGGTGAGTTCTTC; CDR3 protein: CASSGQARLAGGEFF
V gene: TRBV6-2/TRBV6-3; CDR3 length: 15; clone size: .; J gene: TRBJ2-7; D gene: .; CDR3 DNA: TGTGCCAGCAGTTACGATTTGGGACAATCCTACGAGCAGTACTTC; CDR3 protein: CASSYDLGQSYEQYF
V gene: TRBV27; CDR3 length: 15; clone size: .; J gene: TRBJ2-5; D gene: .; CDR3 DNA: TGTGCCAGCAGAAAGGACGGGTTACTCCAAGAGACCCAGTACTTC; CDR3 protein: CASRKDGLLQETQYF
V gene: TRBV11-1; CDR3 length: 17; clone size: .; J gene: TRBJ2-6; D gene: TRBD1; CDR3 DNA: TGTGCCAGCAGCCCCGGCAGGGGGCGATCAGGGGCCAACGTCCTGACTTTC; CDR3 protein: CASSPGRGRSGANVLTF
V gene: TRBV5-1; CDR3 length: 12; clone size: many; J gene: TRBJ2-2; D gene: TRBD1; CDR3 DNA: TGCGCCAGCCGGACAGGGGCCGGGGAGCTGTTTTTT; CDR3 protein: CASRTGAGELFF
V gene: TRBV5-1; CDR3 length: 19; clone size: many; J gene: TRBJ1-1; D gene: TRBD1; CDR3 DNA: TGCGCCAGCAGCTTGGCGGACCGGGACAGGGGGCGCCGGAACACTGAAGCTTTCTTT; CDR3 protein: CASSLADRDRGRRNTEAFF
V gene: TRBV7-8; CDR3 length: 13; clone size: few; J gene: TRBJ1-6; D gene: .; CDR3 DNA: TGTGCCAGCAGCACGATAATAGATTCACCCCTCCACTTT; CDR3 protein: CASSTIIDSPLHF
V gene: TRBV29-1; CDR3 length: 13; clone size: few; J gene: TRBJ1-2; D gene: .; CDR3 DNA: TGCAGCGTTGAACAAGCTTTCGGCTATGGCTACACCTTC; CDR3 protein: CSVEQAFGYGYTF
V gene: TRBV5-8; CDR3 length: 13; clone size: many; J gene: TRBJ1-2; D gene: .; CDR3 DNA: TGTGCCAGCAGCTTATTAGGGTTTTATGGCTACACCTTC; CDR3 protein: CASSLLGFYGYTF
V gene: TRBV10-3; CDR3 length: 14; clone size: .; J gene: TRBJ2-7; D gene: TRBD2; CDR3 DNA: TGTGCCACCCAGCCGGGAGGGGTTAGTTACGAGCAGTACTTC; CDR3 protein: CATQPGGVSYEQYF
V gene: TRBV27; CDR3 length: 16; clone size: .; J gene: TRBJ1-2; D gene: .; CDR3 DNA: TGTGCCAGCGGAAAACCGGCTGGGGCAGGGTACTTTGGCTACACCTTC; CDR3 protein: CASGKPAGAGYFGYTF
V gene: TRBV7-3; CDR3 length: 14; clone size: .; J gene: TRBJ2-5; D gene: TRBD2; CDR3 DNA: TGTGCCAGCAGCTTAACAGCGGGGCAAGAGACCCAGTACTTC; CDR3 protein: CASSLTAGQETQYF
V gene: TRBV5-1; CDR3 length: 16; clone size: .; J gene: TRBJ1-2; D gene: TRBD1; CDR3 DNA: TGCGCCAGCAGCTATTACGGACAGGGGAACATCGGGGGCTACACCTTC; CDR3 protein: CASSYYGQGNIGGYTF
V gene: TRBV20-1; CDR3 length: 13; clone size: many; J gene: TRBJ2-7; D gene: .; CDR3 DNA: TGCAGTGGCCGGGCCCTGTTGTTTTACGAGCAGTACTTC; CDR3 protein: CSGRALLFYEQYF
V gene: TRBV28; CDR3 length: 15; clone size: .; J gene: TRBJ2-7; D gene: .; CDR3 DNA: TGTGCCAGCAGCTTGACAGGTAGTGGTTCCTACGAGCAGTACTTC; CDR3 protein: CASSLTGSGSYEQYF
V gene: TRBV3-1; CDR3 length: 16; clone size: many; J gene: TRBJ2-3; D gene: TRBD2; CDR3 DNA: TGTGCCAGCAGCCTTCGGACTAGCGGGGGGGCAGATACGCAGTATTTT; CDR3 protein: CASSLRTSGGADTQYF
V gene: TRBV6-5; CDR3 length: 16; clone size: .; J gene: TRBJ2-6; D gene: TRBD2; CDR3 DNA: TGTGCCAGCAGTTGGGGGGGGGGATCTGGGGCCAACGTCCTGACTTTC; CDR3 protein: CASSWGGGSGANVLTF
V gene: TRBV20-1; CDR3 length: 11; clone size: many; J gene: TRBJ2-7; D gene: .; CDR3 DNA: TGCAGGGGTGCTACGGCGCGGGAGCAGTACTTC; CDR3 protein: CRGATAREQYF
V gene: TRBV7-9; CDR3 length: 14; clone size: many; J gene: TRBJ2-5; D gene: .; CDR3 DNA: TGTGCCAGCAGCAGTACAGGGCGGGAGGAGACCCAGTACTTC; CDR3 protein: CASSSTGREETQYF
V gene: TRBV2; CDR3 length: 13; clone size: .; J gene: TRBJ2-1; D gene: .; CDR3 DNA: TGTGCCAGCAGTGAAGGCGGCTACAATGAGCAGCTCTTC; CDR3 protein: CASSEGGYNEQLF
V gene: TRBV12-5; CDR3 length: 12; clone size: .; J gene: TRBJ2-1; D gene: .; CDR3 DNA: TGTGCTAGTGGTCCTTACGACAATGAGCAGTTCTTC; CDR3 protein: CASGPYDNEQFF
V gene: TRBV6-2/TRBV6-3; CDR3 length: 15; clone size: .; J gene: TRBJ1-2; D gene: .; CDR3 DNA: TGTGCCAGCAGTCCCTTAAGGGGGGCTGTCTATGGCTACACCTTC; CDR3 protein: CASSPLRGAVYGYTF
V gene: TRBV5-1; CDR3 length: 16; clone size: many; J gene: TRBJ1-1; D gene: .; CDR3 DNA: TGCGCCAGCAGCCCCCGGGGAGTCCCAGCGAACACTGAAGCTTTCTTT; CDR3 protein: CASSPRGVPANTEAFF
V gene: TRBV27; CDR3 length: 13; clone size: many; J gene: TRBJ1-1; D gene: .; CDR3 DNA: TGTGCCAGCTCCCCCGGAGAGAACACTGAAGCTTTCTTT; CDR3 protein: CASSPGENTEAFF
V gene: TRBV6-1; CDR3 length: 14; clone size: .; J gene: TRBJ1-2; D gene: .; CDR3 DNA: TGTGCCAGCACCCCATCTAGCATGAGCTATGGCTACACCTTC; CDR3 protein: CASTPSSMSYGYTF
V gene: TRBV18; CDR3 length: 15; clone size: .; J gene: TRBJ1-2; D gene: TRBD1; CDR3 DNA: TGTGCCAGCTCACCAACGACAGGGAAGAACTATGGCTACACCTTC; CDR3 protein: CASSPTTGKNYGYTF
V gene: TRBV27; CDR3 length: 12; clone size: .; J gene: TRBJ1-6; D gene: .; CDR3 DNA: TGTGCCAGCAGTGCCAATGGTTCACCCCTCCACTTT; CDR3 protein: CASSANGSPLHF
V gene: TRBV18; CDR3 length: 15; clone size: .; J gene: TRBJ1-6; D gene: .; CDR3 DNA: TGTGCCAGCTCACAGTCCGGGCTTCGCAATTCACCCCTCCACTTT; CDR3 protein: CASSQSGLRNSPLHF
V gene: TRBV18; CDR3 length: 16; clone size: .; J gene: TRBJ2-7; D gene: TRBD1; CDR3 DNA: TGTGCCAGCTCACGCAGGGACAGGGGGTCGGCCTACGAGCAGTACTTC; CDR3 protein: CASSRRDRGSAYEQYF
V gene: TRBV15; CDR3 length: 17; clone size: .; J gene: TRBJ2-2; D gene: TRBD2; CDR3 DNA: TGTGCCACCAGCAGAGATTCACTAGCGATACACACCGGGGAGCTGTTTTTT; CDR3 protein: CATSRDSLAIHTGELFF
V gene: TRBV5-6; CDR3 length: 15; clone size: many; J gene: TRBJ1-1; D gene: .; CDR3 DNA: TGTGCCAGCAGCGCGGTAGGGACACCAAACACTGAAGCTTTCTTT; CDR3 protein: CASSAVGTPNTEAFF
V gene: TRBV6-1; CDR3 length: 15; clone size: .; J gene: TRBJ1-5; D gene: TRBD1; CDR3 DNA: TGTGCCAGCAGTGAACAGGGGGTGAGCAATCAGCCCCAGCATTTT; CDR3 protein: CASSEQGVSNQPQHF
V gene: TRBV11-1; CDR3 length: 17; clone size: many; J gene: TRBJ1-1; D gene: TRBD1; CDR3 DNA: TGTGCCAGCAGCTTTCCAATGACAGGGTTGGGGAACACTGAAGCTTTCTTT; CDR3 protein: CASSFPMTGLGNTEAFF
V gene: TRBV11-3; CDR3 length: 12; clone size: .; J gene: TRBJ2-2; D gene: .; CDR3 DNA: TGTGCCAGCAGTTCTAGCTCCGGGGAGCTGTTTTTT; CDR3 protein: CASSSSSGELFF
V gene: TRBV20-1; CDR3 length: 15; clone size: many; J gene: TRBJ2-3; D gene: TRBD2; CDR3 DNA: TGCAGTGTAATACCCGACCAGCGGGGAACAGATACGCAGTATTTT; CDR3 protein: CSVIPDQRGTDTQYF
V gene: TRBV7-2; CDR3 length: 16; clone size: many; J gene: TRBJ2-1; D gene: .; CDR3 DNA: TGTGCCAGCAGCCCCAGCCGGAATACAGGGAACAATGAGCAGTTCTTC; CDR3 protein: CASSPSRNTGNNEQFF
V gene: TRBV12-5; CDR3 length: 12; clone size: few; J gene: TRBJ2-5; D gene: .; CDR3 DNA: TGTGCTAGTGGTTTGATTAGCGAGACCCAGTACTTC; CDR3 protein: CASGLISETQYF
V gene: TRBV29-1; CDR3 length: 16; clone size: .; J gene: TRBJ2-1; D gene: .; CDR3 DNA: TGCAGCGTTGAAAGTCAGCACCCGACTCCTAACAATGAGCAGTTCTTC; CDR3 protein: CSVESQHPTPNNEQFF
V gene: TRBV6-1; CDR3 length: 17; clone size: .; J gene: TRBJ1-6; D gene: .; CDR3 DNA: TGTGCCAGCAGTTATTCAGGGTTCAGCTCCTATAATTCACCCCTCCACTTT; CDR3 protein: CASSYSGFSSYNSPLHF
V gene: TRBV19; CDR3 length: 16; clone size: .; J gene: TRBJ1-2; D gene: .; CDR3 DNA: TGTGCCAGTAGTATACGGGGGCCAAAACCCAACTATGGCTACACCTTC; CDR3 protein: CASSIRGPKPNYGYTF
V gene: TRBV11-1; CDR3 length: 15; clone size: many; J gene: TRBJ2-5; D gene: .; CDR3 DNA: TGTGCCAGCAGCTTAGTCGGGACACAGCAAGAGACCCAGTACTTC; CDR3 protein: CASSLVGTQQETQYF
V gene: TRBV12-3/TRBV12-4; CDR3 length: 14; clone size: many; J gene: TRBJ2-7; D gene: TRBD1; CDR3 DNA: TGTGCCAGCACTCCGACAGGGGCCGCTTACGAGCAGTACTTC; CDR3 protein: CASTPTGAAYEQYF